This entry is about one T cell receptor beta chain. CDR1 SGDLS and CDR2 YYNGEE come from the germline V gene. Trimming cost V 4 bases and J 4 bases; bases outside gene matches: 5. The CDR3 spans 15 residues. This sample was taken from a study of blood T cell repertoires in COVID-19. Produced via immunoSEQ multiplex PCR; TCRdb's table is partial and in-frame only. The sample holds fewer than 400,000 clones, approximately 83% seen once. Sequences were obtained from PBMCs or T cells enriched from blood (not recorded which). The J gene is TRBJ1-4, the V gene TRBV9; 9 nucleotides align to TRBD1. The clonotype was recovered from a man aged 25 to 40 who had recovered from COVID-19. For the CDR3, the DNA is TGTGCCAGCAGCACCGGACAGGGGTTTAATGAAAAACTGTTTTTT. This sequence encodes CASSTGQGFNEKLFF.